This T cell receptor (beta chain) comes out of a study of human T cells and chemical hapten exposure. Across the study: Researchers reported sensitizing a 2 cm by 2 cm upper inner arm skin site with 2% DPC. After 6 days, upper back 0.01% DPC patch tests were scored. General study points: Counts of expanded TCRs (at PT1) showed a positive correlation with patch test score.

Worth noting for this clonotype: The antigen remains undetermined.

The library tagged each cDNA molecule with unique molecular identifiers. TCRdb passed the RACE reads through MiXCR, listing each CDR3 protein once. The sample carries some 64,000 distinct CDR3 sequences, around 10% recorded once. Described time point: patch test 3, about 24 weeks after DPC sensitization. Treatment meaning: therapeutic diphenylcyclopropenone sensitization with weekly scalp DPC. Germline V gene lookup returns CDR1 SGHAT and CDR2 FQNNGV. The CDR3 totals 15 residues. V lost 3 bases, J lost 2 bases, and 12 bases lay in between. Source: whole blood, taken in connection with sensitization to the hapten diphenylcyclopropenone (DPC). The rearrangement uses TRBV11-2 and TRBJ2-3, with no clear D. This TCR was recovered from a woman between 25 and 40 years old with alopecia areata. Some clones in this sample may be carry-over from other donors' samples. CDR3 sequence: CASSFRSGSTDTQYF. The CDR3 coding sequence is TGTGCCAGCAGCTTTAGGTCGGGTTCCACAGATACGCAGTATTTT.